These 23 T cell receptor beta chains came from one sample sequenced in a study of regulatory T cells in long-lasting Graves disease. Regarding time point: persistent/refractory GD, antithyroid drugs over 5 years with positive TRAb. PBMC-extracted RNA yielded the TCR library. Arm-PCR of CDR3 regions and iRepertoire HTBI primers were used to build TCR beta libraries. From the multiplex PCR reads, TCRdb called clonotypes with MiXCR, one entry per CDR3 protein. The sample records some 330,000 distinct CDR3 sequences, approximately 23% being singletons. The source was peripheral blood mononuclear cells (PBMCs), collected when the disease was refractory, from a patient treated with antithyroid drugs. The receptors derive from a woman aged 40 to 55 with Graves disease.

V usage is TRBV30 and J usage is TRBJ1-2; unclear D gene. V lost 4 bases to trimming and J lost 4 bases, with 10 bases between them. The CDR3 runs to 12 residues. Germline V gene data show CDR1 as GTSNPN and CDR2 as SVGIG (reference sequence). This chain's CDR3 is CAWMGSGYGYTF. For the CDR3, the DNA is TGTGCCTGGATGGGATCGGGCTATGGCTACACCTTC.

About this clonotype itself: A read error is possible here, since a much larger clone lies one base away. V usage is TRBV28 and J usage is TRBJ2-7, with D maybe TRBD1 (5 bases). Germline V lookup: CDR1 MDHEN, CDR2 SYDVKM. The CDR3 contains 14 residues. The CDR3 region is CASSLYQGSYEQHF. In nucleotides, the CDR3 is TGTGCCAGCAGTTTGTATCAGGGCTCCTACGAGCAGCACTTC.

The genes are TRBV6-1 and TRBJ1-1; possibly TRBD1 for D (6 bases). The CDR3 has 14 amino acids. Trimming shortened V by 6 bases and J by 8 bases, and 19 bases separated the two germline ends. Germline V gene data show CDR1 as MNHNS and CDR2 as SASEGT. The CDR3 spells CASRRKPGAPEAFF. CDR3 coding DNA: TGTGCCAGCAGACGCAAACCGGGGGCTCCAGAAGCTTTCTTT.

About this clonotype itself: Sequence at one end of the junction differs from germline and may be a read error. The V gene is TRBV15, the J gene TRBJ1-2, with 8 bases aligning to TRBD1. The germline V gene has CDR1 LNHNV and CDR2 YYDKDF (reference sequence). This CDR3 is built from 20 residues. The CDR3 nucleotides are TGTGCCACCAGCAGAGGTGAACGGGGCCAGGGGGCGCGGTTTAACTATGGCCACACCTTC. Protein: CATSRGERGQGARFNYGHTF.

The V gene is TRBV28, the J gene TRBJ2-3, with 8 bases lining up with TRBD2. Unmatched junction bases numbered 6, after V lost 6 bases and J lost 4 bases. The CDR3 has 14 residues. CDR1 and CDR2 from the germline V gene are MDHEN and SYDVKM. CDR3 region: CASRQREHPDTQYF. The CDR3 DNA reads TGTGCCAGCAGACAGCGGGAGCATCCAGATACGCAGTATTTT.

The chain links TRBV7-2 to TRBJ2-1; 9 nucleotides align to TRBD1. Germline V gene sequence: CDR1 SGHTA, CDR2 FQGNSA. This CDR3 comprises 15 residues. Trimming removed 4 bases from V and 8 bases from J; junction bases left unmatched: 9. The CDR3 sequence is CASSWGQGSGYEQFF. The CDR3 region has the DNA TGTGCCAGCAGCTGGGGACAGGGTAGCGGCTATGAGCAGTTCTTC.

This clonotype was recorded at least ten times. The J gene is TRBJ2-5, the V gene TRBV7-8; unclear D gene. This CDR3 spans 15 amino acids. Trimming took 5 bases from V and 2 from J, leaving 15 bases between them. Germline-derived CDR1 and CDR2 are SGHVS and FQNEAQ. The CDR3 is CASSPRQDTQETQYF. CDR3 DNA sequence: TGTGCCAGCAGCCCCCGGCAGGATACTCAAGAGACCCAGTACTTC.

The chain couples TRBV3-1 to TRBJ2-3; D gene uncertain. This CDR3 is built from 13 residues. V was pared by 1 base and J by 5 bases, with 7 bases between. Germline V lookup: CDR1 LGHDT, CDR2 YNNKEL (reference sequence). This chain's CDR3 is CASSQGYLDTQYF. CDR3 bases: TGTGCCAGCAGCCAAGGGTATCTAGATACGCAGTATTTT.

This chain uses TRBV5-1 with TRBJ2-2, with D possibly TRBD2 on 7 matching bases. V lost 4 bases and J lost 2, with 15 bases in between. This CDR3 region has 16 residues. Germline CDR1 SGHRS, CDR2 YFSETQ. The DNA of the CDR3 is TGCGCCAGCAGCCCCGTCGGGGGGCCTAACACCGGGGAGCTGTTTTTT. It is translated as CASSPVGGPNTGELFF.

This clonotype was seen repeatedly, ten times or more. The V and J genes are TRBV20-1 and TRBJ2-7; a weak D match, TRBD1 (7 bases). Per germline, CDR1 DFQATT and CDR2 SNEGSKA (reference sequence). This CDR3 is built from 14 residues. Trimming took 6 bases from V and 0 from J, leaving 15 bases between them. This CDR3 is CSARRRDSSYEQYF. Here the CDR3 DNA reads TGCAGTGCCAGACGGCGGGACAGCTCCTACGAGCAGTACTTC.

The chain is built from TRBV6-4 and TRBJ1-1, with 9 positions matching TRBD1. V shed 6 bases and J 4 bases; nucleotides not matched to a gene: 6. Germline assignment: CDR1 MRHNA and CDR2 SNTAGT. This CDR3 is 14 amino acids long. This CDR3 is CASSPQGASTEAFF. The CDR3 coding sequence is TGTGCCAGCAGCCCACAGGGGGCGAGCACTGAAGCTTTCTTT.

This clonotype appeared a few times. This sequence joins TRBV20-1 and TRBJ2-7; weak D call: TRBD2 (6 bases). Trimming pared 5 bases from V and 4 bases from J, leaving 12 bases between. The length of the CDR3 is 12 residues. CDR1 is DFQATT, CDR2 SNEGSKA, per germline (reference sequence). The CDR3 is CSAPGTPYEQYF. In nucleotides, the CDR3 is TGCAGTGCTCCCGGGACTCCATACGAGCAGTACTTC.

This clonotype was recorded many times. This chain uses TRBV11-2 with TRBJ2-7, with D perhaps matching TRBD1 or TRBD2 (5 bases each). Germline values: CDR1 SGHAT, CDR2 FQNNGV. CDR3 length: 16 amino acids. V dropped 2 bases and J dropped 4 bases, with 18 bases sitting between them. The CDR3, as DNA: TGTGCCAGCAGCTTAAGAAGGGGACCTAGTTTGTACGAGCAGTACTTC. Translated: CASSLRRGPSLYEQYF.

The chain links TRBV7-3 to TRBJ2-2, with 7 bases that match TRBD2. Trimming removed 2 bases from V and 8 bases from J; junction bases left unmatched: 5. Germline CDR1 is SGHTA and CDR2 is FQGTGA. The CDR3 has 14 residues. In DNA, the CDR3 is TGTGCCAGCAGCTTAGAAGCGGGATATGGGGAGCTGTTTTTT. This translates into CASSLEAGYGELFF. The whole variable domain, filled in from reference TRBV7-3 and TRBJ2-2, reads GAGVSQTPSNKVTEKGKYVELRCDPISGHTALYWYRQSLGQGPEFLIYFQGTGAADDSGLPNDRFFAVRPEGSVSTLKIQRTERGDSAVYLCASSLEAGYGELFFGEGSRLTVL.

This sequence joins TRBV2 and TRBJ1-3, with a tentative D call TRBD1 (6 bases). Germline CDR1 SNHLY, CDR2 FYNNEI. The CDR3 runs to 14 residues. The V end lost 7 bases, the J end lost 2 bases, and 12 bases lay between the germline ends. CDR3 bases: TGTGCCAGCAACGACGGGGGGCCTGGAAACACCATATATTTT. Its protein is CASNDGGPGNTIYF.

V and J are TRBV5-4 and TRBJ2-7, with 7 bases that match TRBD2. This CDR3 region has 15 residues. Looked up from germline, CDR1 is SGHNT and CDR2 is YYREEE (reference sequence). Unmatched junction bases numbered 5, after V lost 0 bases and J lost 2 bases. The CDR3 loop is CASSLGQGLTYEQYF. The CDR3 coding sequence is TGTGCCAGCAGCTTGGGGCAGGGACTAACCTACGAGCAGTACTTC.

This chain links TRBV20-1 with TRBJ2-5; TRBD2 matches at 9 bases. The V gene end was trimmed by 0 bases and the J gene end by 4 bases; junction bases not matched to a gene: 12. The CDR3 loop spans 17 amino acids. CDR1 DFQATT and CDR2 SNEGSKA come from the germline V gene (reference sequence). The CDR3 here is CSARDGGVAGGVETQYF. The CDR3 DNA sequence: TGCAGTGCTAGAGATGGCGGGGTCGCGGGAGGGGTAGAGACCCAGTACTTC.

There are many counts of this clonotype. The rearrangement links TRBV2 to TRBJ1-4; 8 bases are a match to TRBD1. The length of the CDR3 is 15 residues. Germline CDR1 and CDR2: SNHLY and FYNNEI. After removal of 4 bases from V and 8 bases from J, the junction contained 9 bases not matched to a gene. CDR3 nucleotide sequence: TGTGCCAGCAGTGCGGACAGGGCTTTTGGAGAAAAACTGTTTTTT. Residues: CASSADRAFGEKLFF.

This chain uses TRBV10-2 with TRBJ1-1; TRBD1 matches 7 bases. Trimming cost V 3 bases and J 5 bases; bases outside gene matches: 3. The germline V gene encodes CDR1 WSHSY and CDR2 SAAADI. The length of the CDR3 is 13 residues. CDR3 nucleotides: TGCGCCAGCAGTGACGGGGACAGAACTGAAGCTTTCTTT. It specifies CASSDGDRTEAFF.

This clonotype occurred a few times. V and J are TRBV4-2 and TRBJ2-7; possible D gene TRBD1, 6 bases. There are 13 residues in the CDR3. From germline, CDR1 is LGHNA and CDR2 YNFKEQ. The V gene lost 3 bases and the J gene lost 6 bases, with 12 bases spanning the gap. CDR3 protein: CASSHETGIEQYF. The CDR3 DNA follows: TGTGCCAGCAGCCACGAAACAGGGATCGAGCAGTACTTC.

V and J are TRBV9 and TRBJ1-6; D possibly corresponds to TRBD1 (5 bases). Trimming took 4 bases from V and 5 from J, leaving 16 bases between them. The CDR3 runs 16 residues. Germline assignment: CDR1 SGDLS and CDR2 YYNGEE. CDR3 protein: CASSPTAGPNNSPLHF. Written as DNA, the CDR3 is TGTGCCAGCAGCCCCACCGCGGGGCCGAATAATTCACCCCTCCACTTT.

J is TRBJ2-5 and V is TRBV25-1; D is unresolved. The CDR3 totals 14 residues. Germline V gene data show CDR1 as MGHDK and CDR2 as SYGVNS. The V and J ends lost 0 bases and 4 bases respectively, with 9 bases between them. The CDR3 sequence is CASSEYSVGETQYF. The CDR3 DNA follows: TGTGCCAGCAGTGAATATTCGGTGGGAGAGACCCAGTACTTC.

This chain connects TRBV30 to TRBJ1-1, with a possible D match to TRBD1 (5 bases). Germline V gives CDR1 GTSNPN, CDR2 SVGIG (reference sequence). This CDR3 spans 14 amino acids. Between the trimmed V and J ends, which lost 2 bases and 4 bases, there was a span of 14 bases. The CDR3 DNA reads TGTGCCTGGAGTTTACGGGGGAGGGTCACTGAAGCTTTCTTT. Translated, it gives CAWSLRGRVTEAFF.